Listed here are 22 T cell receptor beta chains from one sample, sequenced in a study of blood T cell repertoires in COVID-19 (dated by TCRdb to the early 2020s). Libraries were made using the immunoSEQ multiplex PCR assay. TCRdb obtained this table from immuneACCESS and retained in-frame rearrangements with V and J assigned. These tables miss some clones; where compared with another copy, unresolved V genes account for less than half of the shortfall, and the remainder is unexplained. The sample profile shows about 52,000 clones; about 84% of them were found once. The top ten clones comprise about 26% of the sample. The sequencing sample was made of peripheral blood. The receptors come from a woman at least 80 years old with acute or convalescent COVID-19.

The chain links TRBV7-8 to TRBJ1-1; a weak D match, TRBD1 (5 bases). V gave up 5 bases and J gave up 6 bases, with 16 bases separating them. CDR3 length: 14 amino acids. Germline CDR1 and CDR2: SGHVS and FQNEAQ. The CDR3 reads CASSPGIGGAEAFF. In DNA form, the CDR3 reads TGTGCCAGCAGCCCGGGAATCGGGGGGGCTGAAGCTTTCTTT.

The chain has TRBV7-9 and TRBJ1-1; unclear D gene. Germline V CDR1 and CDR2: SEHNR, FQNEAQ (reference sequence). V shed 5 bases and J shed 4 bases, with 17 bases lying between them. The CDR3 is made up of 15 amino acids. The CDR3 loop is CASSGPGESVTEAFF. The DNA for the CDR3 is TGTGCCAGCAGCGGTCCCGGGGAAAGCGTCACTGAAGCTTTCTTT.

CDR3 region: CASSFGGTSNQPQHF. Written as DNA, the CDR3 is TGTGCCAGCAGCTTTGGGGGGACTAGCAATCAGCCCCAGCATTTT. This sequence joins TRBV5-4 and TRBJ1-5; tentative D call: TRBD1 (5 bases). The CDR3 length is 15 residues. Looked up from germline, CDR1 is SGHNT and CDR2 is YYREEE (reference sequence). V dropped 2 bases and J dropped 0 bases, with 9 bases sitting between them. Based on the CDR3 plus reference TRBV5-4 and TRBJ1-5, the full variable domain is ETGVTQSPTHLIKTRGQQVTLRCSSQSGHNTVSWYQQALGQGPQFIFQYYREEENGRGNFPPRFSGLQFPNYSSELNVNALELDDSALYLCASSFGGTSNQPQHFGDGTRLSIL.

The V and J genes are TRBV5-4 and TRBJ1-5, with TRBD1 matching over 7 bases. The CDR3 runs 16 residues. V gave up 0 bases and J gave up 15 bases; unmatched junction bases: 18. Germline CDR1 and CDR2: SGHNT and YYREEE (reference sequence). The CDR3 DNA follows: TGTGCCAGCAGCTTGGGGGGACCTGGACAGGCCCCGCGTTGGCATTTT. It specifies CASSLGGPGQAPRWHF.

The CDR3 DNA is TGTGCCAGCAGCTTGACTAGATCCGGGGAGCTGTTTTTT. Translated, it gives CASSLTRSGELFF. J is TRBJ2-2 and V is TRBV5-6; tentative D call: TRBD2 (5 bases). CDR1 is SGHDT, CDR2 YYEEEE, per germline. CDR3 length equals 13 residues. V was shortened by 1 base and J by 6 bases, with 7 bases between the two germline ends.

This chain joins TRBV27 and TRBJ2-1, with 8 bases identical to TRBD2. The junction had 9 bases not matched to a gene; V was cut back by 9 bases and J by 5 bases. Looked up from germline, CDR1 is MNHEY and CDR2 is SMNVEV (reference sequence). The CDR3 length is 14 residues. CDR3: CASWGGLGDNEQFF. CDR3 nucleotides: TGTGCCAGTTGGGGGGGACTAGGGGACAATGAGCAGTTCTTC.

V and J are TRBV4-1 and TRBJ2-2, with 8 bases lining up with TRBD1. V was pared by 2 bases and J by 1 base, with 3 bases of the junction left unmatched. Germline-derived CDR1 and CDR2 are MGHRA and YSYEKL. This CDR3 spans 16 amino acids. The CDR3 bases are TGCGCCAGCAGCCAACGTGGACAGGGGAACACCGGGGAGCTGTTTTTT. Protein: CASSQRGQGNTGELFF.

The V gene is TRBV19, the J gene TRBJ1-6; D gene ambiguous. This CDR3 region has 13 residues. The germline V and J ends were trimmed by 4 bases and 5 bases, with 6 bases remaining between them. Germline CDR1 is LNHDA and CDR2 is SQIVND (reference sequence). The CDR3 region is CASSRADNSPLHF. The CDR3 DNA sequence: TGTGCCAGTAGTAGGGCAGATAATTCACCCCTCCACTTT.

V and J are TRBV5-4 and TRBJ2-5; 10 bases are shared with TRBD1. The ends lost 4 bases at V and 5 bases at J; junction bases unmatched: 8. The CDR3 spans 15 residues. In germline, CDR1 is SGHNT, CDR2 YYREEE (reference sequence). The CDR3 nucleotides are TGTGCCAGCAGCGTACCGGGACAGGGGTTGGAGACCCAGTACTTC. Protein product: CASSVPGQGLETQYF.

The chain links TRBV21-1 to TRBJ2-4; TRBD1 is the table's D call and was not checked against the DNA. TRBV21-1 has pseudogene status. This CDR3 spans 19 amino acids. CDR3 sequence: CASSKRGPGAIGAKNIQYF. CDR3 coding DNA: TGTGCCAGCAGCAAAAGGGGGCCAGGGGCAATTGGGGCCAAAAACATTCAGTACTTC.

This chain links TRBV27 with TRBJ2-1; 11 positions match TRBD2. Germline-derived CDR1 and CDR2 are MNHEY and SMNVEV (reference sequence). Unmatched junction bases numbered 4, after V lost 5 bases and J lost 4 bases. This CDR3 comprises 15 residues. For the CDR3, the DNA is TGTGCCAGCAGTCCAGTAGCGGGAGGGTACAATGAGCAGTTCTTC. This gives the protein CASSPVAGGYNEQFF.

CDR3 DNA: TGTGCCAGCAGTTCGCGCAGGGTCCAGCAGACCCAGTACTTC. Encoded protein: CASSSRRVQQTQYF. The chain carries TRBV28 and TRBJ2-5, with D possibly TRBD1 on 5 matching bases. V lost 4 bases and J 6 bases, leaving 15 bases between the germline ends. The germline gives CDR1 MDHEN, CDR2 SYDVKM. The CDR3 has 14 residues.

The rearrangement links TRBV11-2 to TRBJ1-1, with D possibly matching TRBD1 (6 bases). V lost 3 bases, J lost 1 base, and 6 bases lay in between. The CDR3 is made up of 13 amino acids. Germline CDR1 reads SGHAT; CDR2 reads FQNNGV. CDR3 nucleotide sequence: TGTGCCAGCAGCTTGGGACAGAACACTGAAGCTTTCTTT. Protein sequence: CASSLGQNTEAFF.

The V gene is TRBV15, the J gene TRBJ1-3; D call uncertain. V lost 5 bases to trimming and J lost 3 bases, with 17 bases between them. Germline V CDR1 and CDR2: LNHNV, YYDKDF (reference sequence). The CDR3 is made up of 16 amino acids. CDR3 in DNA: TGTGCCACCAGCTTACTCTCCCCCAGGAATGGAAACACCATATATTTT. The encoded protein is CATSLLSPRNGNTIYF.

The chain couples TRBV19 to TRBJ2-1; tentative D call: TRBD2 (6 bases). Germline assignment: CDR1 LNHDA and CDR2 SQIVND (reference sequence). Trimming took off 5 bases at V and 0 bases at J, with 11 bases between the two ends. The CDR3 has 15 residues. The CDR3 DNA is TGTGCCAGTAGTGTTAGCGGTCACTCCTACAATGAGCAGTTCTTC. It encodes CASSVSGHSYNEQFF.

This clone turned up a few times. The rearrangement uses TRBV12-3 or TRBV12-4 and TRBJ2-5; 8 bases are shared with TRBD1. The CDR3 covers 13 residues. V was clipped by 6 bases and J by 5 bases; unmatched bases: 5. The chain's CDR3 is CASSQGAWETQYF. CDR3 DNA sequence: TGTGCCAGCAGCCAGGGGGCCTGGGAGACCCAGTACTTC.

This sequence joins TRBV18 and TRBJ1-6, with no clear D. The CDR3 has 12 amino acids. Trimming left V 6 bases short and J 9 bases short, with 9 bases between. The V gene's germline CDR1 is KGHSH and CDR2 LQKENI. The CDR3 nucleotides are TGTGCCAGCTCTCACCAGTCTTCACCCCTCCACTTT. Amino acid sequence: CASSHQSSPLHF.

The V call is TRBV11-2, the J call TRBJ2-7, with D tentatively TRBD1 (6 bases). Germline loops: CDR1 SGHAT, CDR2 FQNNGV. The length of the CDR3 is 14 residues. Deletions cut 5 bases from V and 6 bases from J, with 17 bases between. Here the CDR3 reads CASSQIAQGREQYF. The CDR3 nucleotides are TGTGCCAGCAGCCAGATAGCACAGGGACGCGAGCAGTACTTC.

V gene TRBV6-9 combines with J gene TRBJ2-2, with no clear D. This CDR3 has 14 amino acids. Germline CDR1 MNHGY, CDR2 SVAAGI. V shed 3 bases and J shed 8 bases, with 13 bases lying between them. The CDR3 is CASSYSTSRGELFF. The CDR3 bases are TGTGCCAGCAGTTACTCCACATCGCGGGGGGAGCTGTTTTTT.

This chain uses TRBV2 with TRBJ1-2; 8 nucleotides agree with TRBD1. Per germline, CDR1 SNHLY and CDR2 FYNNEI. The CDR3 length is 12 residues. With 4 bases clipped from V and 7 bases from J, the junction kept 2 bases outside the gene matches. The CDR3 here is CASSAGQGGYTF. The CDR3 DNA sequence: TGTGCCAGCAGTGCTGGACAGGGTGGCTACACCTTC.

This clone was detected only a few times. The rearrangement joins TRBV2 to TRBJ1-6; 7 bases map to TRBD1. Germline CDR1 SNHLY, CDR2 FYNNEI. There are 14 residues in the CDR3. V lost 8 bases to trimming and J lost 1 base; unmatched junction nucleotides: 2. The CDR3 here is CASHRGSYNSPLHF. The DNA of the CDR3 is TGTGCCAGCCACAGGGGTTCCTATAATTCACCCCTCCACTTT.

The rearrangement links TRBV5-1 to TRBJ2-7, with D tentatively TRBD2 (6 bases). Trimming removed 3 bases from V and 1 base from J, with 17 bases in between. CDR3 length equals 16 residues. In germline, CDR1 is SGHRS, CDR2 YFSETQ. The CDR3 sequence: CASSSKDYSNSYEQYF. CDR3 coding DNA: TGCGCCAGCAGCTCTAAGGACTATTCCAATTCCTACGAGCAGTACTTC.